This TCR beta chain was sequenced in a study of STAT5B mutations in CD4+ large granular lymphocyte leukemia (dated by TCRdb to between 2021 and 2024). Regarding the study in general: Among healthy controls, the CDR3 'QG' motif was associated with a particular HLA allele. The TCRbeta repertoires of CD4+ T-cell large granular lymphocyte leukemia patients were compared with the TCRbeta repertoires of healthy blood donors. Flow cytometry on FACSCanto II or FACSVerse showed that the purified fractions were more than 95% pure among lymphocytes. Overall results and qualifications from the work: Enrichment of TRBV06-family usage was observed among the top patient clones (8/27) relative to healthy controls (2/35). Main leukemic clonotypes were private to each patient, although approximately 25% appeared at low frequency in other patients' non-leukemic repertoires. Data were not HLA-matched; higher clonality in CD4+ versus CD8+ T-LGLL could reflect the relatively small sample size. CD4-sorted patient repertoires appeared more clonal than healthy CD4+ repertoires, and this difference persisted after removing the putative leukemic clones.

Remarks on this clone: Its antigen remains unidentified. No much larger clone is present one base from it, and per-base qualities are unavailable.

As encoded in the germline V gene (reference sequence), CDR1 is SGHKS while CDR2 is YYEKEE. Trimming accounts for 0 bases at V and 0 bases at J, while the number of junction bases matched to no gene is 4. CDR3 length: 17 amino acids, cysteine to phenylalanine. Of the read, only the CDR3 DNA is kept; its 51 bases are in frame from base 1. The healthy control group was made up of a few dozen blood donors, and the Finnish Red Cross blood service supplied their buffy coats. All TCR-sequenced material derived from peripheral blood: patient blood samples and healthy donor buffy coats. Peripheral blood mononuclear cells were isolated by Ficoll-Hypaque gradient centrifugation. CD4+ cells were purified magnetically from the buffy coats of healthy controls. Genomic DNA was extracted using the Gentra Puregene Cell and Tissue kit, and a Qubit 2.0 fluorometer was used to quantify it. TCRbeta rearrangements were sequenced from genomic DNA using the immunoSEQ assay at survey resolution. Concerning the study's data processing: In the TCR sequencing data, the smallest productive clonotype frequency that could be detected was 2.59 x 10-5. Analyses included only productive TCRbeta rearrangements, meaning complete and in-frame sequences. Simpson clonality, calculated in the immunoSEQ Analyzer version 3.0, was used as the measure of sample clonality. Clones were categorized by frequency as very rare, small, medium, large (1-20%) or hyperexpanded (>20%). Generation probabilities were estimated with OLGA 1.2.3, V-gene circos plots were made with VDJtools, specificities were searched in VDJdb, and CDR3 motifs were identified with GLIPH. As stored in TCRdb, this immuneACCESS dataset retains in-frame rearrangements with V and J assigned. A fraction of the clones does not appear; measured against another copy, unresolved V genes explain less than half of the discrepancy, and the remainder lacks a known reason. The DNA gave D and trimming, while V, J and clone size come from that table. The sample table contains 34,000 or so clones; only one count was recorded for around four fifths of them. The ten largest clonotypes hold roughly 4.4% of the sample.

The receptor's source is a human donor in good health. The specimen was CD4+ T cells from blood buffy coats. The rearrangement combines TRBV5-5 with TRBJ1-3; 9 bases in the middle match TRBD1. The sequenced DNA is TGTGCCAGCAGCTTGGGACAGGGGGAGAGCTCTGGAAACACCATATATTTT. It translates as CASSLGQGESSGNTIYF.